This T cell receptor beta chain was recorded in a study of cytomegalovirus exposure and HLA in healthy donors. Remarks on this clone: No antigen is known for it.

Use of 60 Vbeta and 13 Jbeta primers characterized the PCR. Produced via immunoSEQ multiplex PCR; TCRdb's table is partial and in-frame only. The data show roughly 120,000 clones, about 70% seen once. The CDR3 totals 16 residues. Germline CDR1 and CDR2: MDHEN and SYDVKM. Unmatched junction bases numbered 5, after V lost 5 bases and J lost 0 bases. Study-wide points: It was reported that the classifier diagnosed cytomegalovirus status with high specificity and sensitivity in both the original and validation cohorts. Altogether, 150 to 200 TCR beta chains were recorded as cytomegalovirus-associated.

This chain links TRBV28 with TRBJ2-1; 9 nucleotides agree with TRBD2. This receptor was taken from a woman aged 40 to 55 in good health and CMV-seronegative. Sequenced input: PBMCs. CDR3 sequence (DNA): TGTGCCAGCAGTCCCTGGGGACTAGCCTCCTACAATGAGCAGTTCTTC. It is translated as CASSPWGLASYNEQFF. Supplemented by reference TRBV28 and TRBJ2-1, the full variable domain reads DVKVTQSSRYLVKRTGEKVFLECVQDMDHENMFWYRQDPGLGLRLIYFSYDVKMKEKGDIPEGYSVSREKKERFSLILESASTNQTSMYLCASSPWGLASYNEQFFGPGTRLTVL.